This paragraph reports one T cell receptor beta chain. This CDR3 spans 12 amino acids. CDR1 is MDHEN and CDR2 is SYDVKM in the germline V gene. Trimming removed 6 bases from V and 8 bases from J, with 11 bases in between. The sample is drawn from a study of blood T cell repertoires in COVID-19. Background on the study: The analysed material was cDNA or gDNA that came from T cells, B-cell-depleted T cells, or PBMCs.

The authors' processing: Estimates of nucleated cell counts were drawn from the amplification of reference gene primers. Only in-frame clones appear in the TCRdb table, and some are missing; sequencing was by immunoSEQ multiplex PCR. For V, J and clone size, that table is used; D and trimming come from the DNA. The data contain about 210,000 clones, almost 85% of them singletons. Sequences were obtained from peripheral blood. This rearrangement joins TRBV28 to TRBJ1-5, with a tentative D call TRBD1 (6 bases). The clonotype was recovered from a woman in her 70s with COVID-19, enrolled during active disease. CDR3 bases: TGTGCCAGCAGAAGGGACATCAAGCCCCAGCATTTT. Protein: CASRRDIKPQHF.